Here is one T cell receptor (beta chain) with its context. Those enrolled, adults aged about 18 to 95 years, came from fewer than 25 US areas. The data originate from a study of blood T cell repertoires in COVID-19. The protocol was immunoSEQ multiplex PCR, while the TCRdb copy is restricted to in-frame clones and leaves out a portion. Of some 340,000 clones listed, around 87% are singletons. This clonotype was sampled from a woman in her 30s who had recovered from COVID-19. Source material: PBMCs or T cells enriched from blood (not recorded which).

For the CDR3, the DNA is TGTGCCAGCAGCTTAGGGACTCGTGTTGCCCAGTACTTC. Translation: CASSLGTRVAQYF. The chain recombines TRBV11-2 with TRBJ2-5, with D possibly matching TRBD2 (5 bases). In germline, CDR1 is SGHAT, CDR2 FQNNGV. The CDR3 loop spans 13 amino acids. V lost 1 base, J lost 9 bases, and 12 bases lay in between.